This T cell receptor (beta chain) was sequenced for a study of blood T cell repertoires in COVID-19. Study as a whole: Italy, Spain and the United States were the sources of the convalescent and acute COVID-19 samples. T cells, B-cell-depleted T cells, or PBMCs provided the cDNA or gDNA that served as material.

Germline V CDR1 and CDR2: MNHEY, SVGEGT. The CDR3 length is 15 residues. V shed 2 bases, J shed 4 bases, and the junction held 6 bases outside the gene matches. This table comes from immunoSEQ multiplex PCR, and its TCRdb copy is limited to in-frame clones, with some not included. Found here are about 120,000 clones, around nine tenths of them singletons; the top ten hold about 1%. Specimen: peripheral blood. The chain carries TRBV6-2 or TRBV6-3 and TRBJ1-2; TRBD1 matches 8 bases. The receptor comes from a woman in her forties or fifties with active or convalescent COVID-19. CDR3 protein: CASSYDGTGLYGYTF. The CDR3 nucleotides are TGTGCCAGCAGTTACGACGGGACAGGCCTCTATGGCTACACCTTC.